The T cell receptor beta chain described here comes from a study of cytomegalovirus exposure and HLA in healthy donors. Germline V gives CDR1 SEHNR, CDR2 FQNEAQ (reference sequence). V was cut by 4 bases and J by 0 bases, with 11 bases left in between. The CDR3 runs to 15 residues. Study-level points and caveats: CMV antigen specificity was confirmed in vitro for three CMV-associated chains.

With regard to this clone: The antigen remains undetermined.

13 Jbeta primers and 60 Vbeta primers were used for the PCR. Clones were sequenced by immunoSEQ multiplex PCR, and TCRdb holds only the in-frame ones, with some missing. This table has roughly 180,000 clones, over 70% appearing once. The sample was PBMCs. The chain uses TRBV7-9 and TRBJ2-3; no clear D gene. This sequence originates from a woman aged 55-75 years in good health and CMV-seropositive. The DNA for the CDR3 is TGTGCCAGCAGCTCAATCCTCAGTAGCACAGATACGCAGTATTTT. Translated: CASSSILSSTDTQYF.